These 17 T cell receptor beta chains came from one sample sequenced in a study of cytomegalovirus exposure and HLA in healthy donors. It was with 60 Vbeta and 13 Jbeta primers that the PCR ran. The table came from immunoSEQ multiplex PCR; TCRdb's copy has only in-frame clones and leaves some out. The sample lists some 110,000 clones, about four fifths seen once, with 3% to 5% in the top ten. Material: PBMCs. Receptors were obtained from a woman in her twenties or thirties in good health and CMV-seronegative.

This chain connects TRBV5-1 to TRBJ1-2, with 8 positions matching TRBD1. The V gene's germline CDR1 is SGHRS and CDR2 YFSETQ. This CDR3 spans 14 amino acids. V trimming: 6 bases; J trimming: 3 bases; junction bases outside the gene matches: 7. Written as DNA, the CDR3 is TGCGCCAGCACCGAACAGGGGGAAGACTATGGCTACACCTTC. Its translation: CASTEQGEDYGYTF.

This clone was recorded once. V usage is TRBV5-4 and J usage is TRBJ2-6, with 8 bases fitting TRBD1. The length of the CDR3 is 15 residues. J lost 2 bases, V lost 4 bases, and 2 bases had no gene match. CDR1 is SGHNT, CDR2 YYREEE, per germline (reference sequence). As DNA, the CDR3 is TGTGCCAGCAGCCGGGGACAGGCTGGGGCCAACGTCCTGACTTTC. Translating it yields CASSRGQAGANVLTF.

The chain links TRBV11-1 to TRBJ1-2, with 9 bases identical to TRBD1. Germline V gene data show CDR1 as SGHAT and CDR2 as FQDESV (reference sequence). The CDR3 is made up of 15 amino acids. V shed 9 bases and J 8 bases; nucleotides not matched to a gene: 16. CDR3 region: CASTRGGTGIGGYTF. Here the CDR3 DNA reads TGTGCCAGTACGAGAGGGGGGACAGGGATAGGCGGCTACACCTTC.

The chain carries TRBV28 and TRBJ1-5; D call uncertain. Germline V lookup: CDR1 MDHEN, CDR2 SYDVKM. The CDR3 is 14 amino acids. V was cut by 5 bases and J by 0 bases, with 8 bases left in between. In DNA, the CDR3 is TGTGCCAGCAGTAGACAACATAGCAATCAGCCCCAGCATTTT. Amino acids: CASSRQHSNQPQHF.

The chain has TRBV7-2 and TRBJ2-1, with D perhaps matching TRBD2 (5 bases). The CDR3 is 13 residues long. Looked up from germline, CDR1 is SGHTA and CDR2 is FQGNSA. Trimming shortened V by 5 bases and J by 7 bases, and 12 bases separated the two germline ends. The CDR3 loop is CASSETTLNEQFF. CDR3 in DNA: TGTGCCAGCAGCGAGACTACCCTAAATGAGCAGTTCTTC.

The rearrangement links TRBV10-1 to TRBJ2-7; D is perhaps TRBD1 (6 bases). V lost 8 bases and J 7 bases, leaving 18 bases between the germline ends. This CDR3 region has 13 residues. Germline V gene lookup returns CDR1 WNHNN and CDR2 SYGVQD (reference sequence). The CDR3 spells CASSRDTGREQYF. The CDR3 DNA reads TGCGCCAGCTCCCGGGACACTGGACGGGAGCAGTACTTC.

The chain couples TRBV6-6 to TRBJ2-7; the D gene is possibly TRBD2 (5 bases). V lost 7 bases and J lost 0, with 13 bases in between. The CDR3 contains 14 residues. Germline V gene sequence: CDR1 MNHNY, CDR2 SVGAGI (reference sequence). DNA for the CDR3: TGTGCCAGCAATCTCGAGGGTAGCTCCTACGAGCAGTACTTC. Protein sequence: CASNLEGSSYEQYF.

The genes are TRBV27 and TRBJ2-1, with 11 bases identical to TRBD2. Trimming cost V 6 bases and J 2 bases; bases outside gene matches: 3. Germline V gene data show CDR1 as MNHEY and CDR2 as SMNVEV (reference sequence). The CDR3 sequence is 15 residues long. CDR3 sequence (DNA): TGTGCCAGCAGCAAGACTAGCGGGACCTACAATGAGCAGTTCTTC. Translated: CASSKTSGTYNEQFF.

This chain connects TRBV28 to TRBJ2-5; 10 bases fit TRBD1. The CDR3 sequence is 14 residues long. The junction had 4 bases not matched to a gene; V was cut back by 5 bases and J by 4 bases. The V gene's germline CDR1 is MDHEN and CDR2 SYDVKM. CDR3 DNA: TGTGCCAGCAGTGGACAGGGGGAGTCAGAGACCCAGTACTTC. It yields the protein CASSGQGESETQYF.

The genes are TRBV6-5 and TRBJ1-2; D is perhaps TRBD1 (5 bases). The CDR3 is 13 residues long. The V end lost 5 bases, the J end lost 4 bases, and 11 bases lay between the germline ends. From germline, CDR1 is MNHEY and CDR2 SVGAGI. CDR3 DNA: TGTGCCAGCAGTCGTCAGGGCGTCTATGGCTACACCTTC. It translates to CASSRQGVYGYTF.

The chain uses TRBV5-1 and TRBJ1-1; D not resolved. The CDR3 covers 15 residues. CDR1 SGHRS and CDR2 YFSETQ come from the germline V gene. Trimming removed 0 bases at V and 1 base at J, with 10 bases between. This CDR3 reads CASSLVPGRNTEAFF. CDR3 DNA sequence: TGCGCCAGCAGCTTGGTACCGGGGAGGAACACTGAAGCTTTCTTT.

About this clone: Other DNA sequences in this sample translate to the same CDR3. This rearrangement joins TRBV19 to TRBJ2-7, with D maybe TRBD1 (9 bases). The CDR3 totals 15 residues. V lost 3 bases to trimming and J lost 1 base, with 13 bases between them. The germline V gene has CDR1 LNHDA and CDR2 SQIVND (reference sequence). The CDR3 region is CASSISGTGSYEQYF. The DNA of the CDR3 is TGTGCCAGTAGTATTAGCGGGACAGGGTCCTACGAGCAGTACTTC.

This sequence joins TRBV18 and TRBJ2-1; D is possibly TRBD2 (6 bases). CDR1 KGHSH and CDR2 LQKENI come from the germline V gene. Trimming removed 3 bases from V and 8 bases from J, with 17 bases in between. The CDR3 loop spans 15 amino acids. CDR3 in amino acids: CASSPPGLLVDEQFF. The DNA of the CDR3 is TGTGCCAGCTCACCGCCGGGACTTCTCGTGGATGAGCAGTTCTTC.

This rearrangement joins TRBV28 to TRBJ1-5, with TRBD1 matching over 10 bases. The germline V gene encodes CDR1 MDHEN and CDR2 SYDVKM. This CDR3 is built from 15 residues. J was trimmed by 7 bases and V by 8 bases; bases with no gene match: 11. The CDR3 loop is CASRQGALSGQPQHF. As DNA, the CDR3 is TGTGCCAGCCGACAGGGGGCTCTTTCGGGGCAGCCCCAGCATTTT.

The V gene is TRBV11-3, the J gene TRBJ2-1, with a weak D call TRBD2 (6 bases). Germline V gene sequence: CDR1 SGHNT, CDR2 YENEEA. The V end lost 5 bases, the J end lost 6 bases, and 11 bases lay between the germline ends. This CDR3 contains 13 residues. The chain's CDR3 is CASSPGLTNEQFF. Written as DNA, the CDR3 is TGTGCCAGCAGCCCGGGACTTACCAATGAGCAGTTCTTC.

The V call is TRBV7-9, the J call TRBJ1-5; D is unclear. Germline V CDR1 and CDR2: SEHNR, FQNEAQ (reference sequence). The CDR3 consists of 13 residues. V dropped 8 bases and J dropped 4 bases, with 12 bases sitting between them. The CDR3 nucleotides are TGTGCCAGCGGGCGCGATGGGAATCAGCCCCAGCATTTT. Translating gives CASGRDGNQPQHF.

The gene calls are TRBV5-1 and TRBJ2-2, with 9 bases fitting TRBD2. The CDR3 covers 15 residues. The J segment lost 4 bases and the V segment lost 5 bases, leaving 6 bases of the junction unmatched. Germline V lookup: CDR1 SGHRS, CDR2 YFSETQ. The CDR3 DNA is TGCGCCAGCAGTTGGAGTAGCGGGGGCACCGGGGAGCTGTTTTTT. Translating gives CASSWSSGGTGELFF.